The 25 T cell receptor beta chains given below trace back to one sample, sequenced in a study of cytomegalovirus exposure and HLA in healthy donors. Primers included in the PCR were 60 Vbeta and 13 Jbeta primers. Method: immunoSEQ multiplex PCR; TCRdb's copy keeps in-frame clones and lacks some. This repertoire shows 110,000 or so clones, approximately 67% found once; its top ten account for about 8.3%. Sequencing was performed on PBMCs. Receptors were obtained from a man between 18 and 29 years old in good health and CMV-seropositive.

This chain joins TRBV5-1 and TRBJ2-5; TRBD2 agrees at 7 bases. CDR3 length: 15 amino acids. The germline V gene has CDR1 SGHRS and CDR2 YFSETQ. V trimming: 3 bases; J trimming: 2 bases; junction bases outside the gene matches: 7. CDR3 loop: CASSSSGGIQETQYF. The CDR3, as DNA: TGCGCCAGCAGCTCGTCCGGGGGGATACAAGAGACCCAGTACTTC.

The chain combines TRBV10-3 with TRBJ1-2; weak D call: TRBD1 (5 bases). In germline, CDR1 is ENHRY, CDR2 SYGVKD. This CDR3 has 15 residues. V was shortened by 0 bases and J by 8 bases, with 16 bases between the two germline ends. This chain's CDR3 is CAISESDSSVGGYTF. CDR3 DNA: TGTGCCATCAGTGAGTCAGACAGTTCAGTGGGAGGCTACACCTTC.

This rearrangement joins TRBV27 to TRBJ2-7; TRBD1 is a possible D gene (5 bases). V was trimmed by 0 bases and J by 0 bases, leaving 9 bases between them. CDR3 size: 15 residues. Germline V gives CDR1 MNHEY, CDR2 SMNVEV (reference sequence). In DNA form, the CDR3 reads TGTGCCAGCAGTTTATCAGGGGCTAGCTCCTACGAGCAGTACTTC. Encoded protein: CASSLSGASSYEQYF.

The gene calls are TRBV7-9 and TRBJ2-5, with 9 bases that match TRBD2. V lost 7 bases and J lost 4; bases outside the gene matches: 13. Per germline, CDR1 SEHNR and CDR2 FQNEAQ (reference sequence). The CDR3 totals 16 residues. CDR3 protein: CASNRGGGGAGETQYF. The CDR3 DNA reads TGTGCCAGCAACAGGGGAGGCGGGGGGGCCGGAGAGACCCAGTACTTC. Based on the CDR3 plus reference TRBV7-9 and TRBJ2-5, the full variable domain is DTGVSQNPRHKITKRGQNVTFRCDPISEHNRLYWYRQTLGQGPEFLTYFQNEAQLEKSRLLSDRFSAERPKGSFSTLEIQRTEQGDSAMYLCASNRGGGGAGETQYFGPGTRLLVL.

The gene calls are TRBV28 and TRBJ1-3, with 8 bases that match TRBD1. CDR3 size: 14 residues. V was clipped by 6 bases and J by 1 base; unmatched bases: 2. Germline V gene sequence: CDR1 MDHEN, CDR2 SYDVKM. The CDR3 region is CASRRTGSGNTIYF. CDR3 nucleotides: TGTGCCAGCAGGCGGACAGGGTCTGGAAACACCATATATTTT.

The V and J genes are TRBV29-1 and TRBJ2-1, with TRBD2 matching 10 bases. CDR3 length equals 15 residues. Germline values: CDR1 SQVTM, CDR2 ANQGSEA. J gave up 5 bases and V 5 bases, and 9 bases lay outside the gene matches. The CDR3 protein is CSVPTGTSENNEQFF. CDR3 nucleotide sequence: TGCAGCGTTCCGACCGGGACTAGCGAAAACAATGAGCAGTTCTTC.

The chain joins TRBV28 to TRBJ1-6; TRBD1 aligns across 8 bases. V shed 6 bases, J shed 6 bases, and the junction held 4 bases outside the gene matches. CDR3 length equals 14 residues. CDR1 and CDR2 from the germline V gene are MDHEN and SYDVKM. DNA of the CDR3: TGTGCCAGCAGCCACGACAGGGGTAATTCACCCCTCCACTTT. This gives the protein CASSHDRGNSPLHF.

The rearrangement uses TRBV29-1 and TRBJ2-3, with a weak D call TRBD1 (6 bases). Germline lookup yields CDR1 SQVTM and CDR2 ANQGSEA. This CDR3 spans 14 amino acids. Between the trimmed V and J ends, which lost 6 bases and 2 bases, there was a span of 15 bases. The CDR3: CSVHRDTFTDTQYF. For the CDR3, the DNA is TGCAGCGTGCACCGGGACACCTTCACAGATACGCAGTATTTT.

This chain joins TRBV13 and TRBJ2-5; 9 bases are a match to TRBD1. The CDR3 spans 16 residues. Losses at the gene ends were 1 base for V and 4 bases for J; bases not matched to a gene: 7. Germline loops: CDR1 PRHDT, CDR2 FYEKMQ (reference sequence). The CDR3 DNA follows: TGTGCCAGCAGCTTAGCCGGGACAGGGCATTCAGAGACCCAGTACTTC. Translated: CASSLAGTGHSETQYF. Full variable domain (remainder filled in from reference TRBV13 and TRBJ2-5): AAGVIQSPRHLIKEKRETATLKCYPIPRHDTVYWYQQGPGQDPQFLISFYEKMQSDKGSIPDRFSAQQFSDYHSELNMSSLELGDSALYFCASSLAGTGHSETQYFGPGTRLLVL.

V and J are TRBV19 and TRBJ2-1, with 10 bases that match TRBD1. The CDR3 length is 13 residues. V shed 5 bases, J shed 8 bases, and the junction held 3 bases outside the gene matches. The V gene's germline CDR1 is LNHDA and CDR2 SQIVND (reference sequence). The CDR3 is CASSPGTGDEQFF. The CDR3 nucleotides are TGTGCCAGTAGTCCAGGGACAGGGGATGAGCAGTTCTTC.

As concerns this clone: At the DNA level, this CDR3 is encoded by other sequences in the same sample as well. The chain links TRBV4-2 to TRBJ2-7; D gene ambiguous. The V end lost 2 bases, the J end lost 10 bases, and 18 bases lay between the germline ends. Germline V CDR1 and CDR2: LGHNA, YNFKEQ. This CDR3 contains 14 residues. CDR3 nucleotides: TGTGCCAGCAGCCAAACCCGTAACGCAGGCGAACAGTACGTC. This translates into CASSQTRNAGEQYV.

The chain has TRBV14 and TRBJ2-2; the match to TRBD2 covers 9 bases. The trim removed 4 bases at V and 5 bases at J, leaving 11 bases unmatched. Germline CDR1 and CDR2: SGHDN and FVKESK. This CDR3 region has 17 residues. The CDR3 region has the DNA TGTGCCAGCAGCCGCGCCCCTAGCGGGGTAGAGACCGGGGAGCTGTTTTTT. As protein: CASSRAPSGVETGELFF.

The CDR3 DNA sequence: TGCGCCAGCAGCTCCCAGGGGGGACAGGGAGGGGTCCAGTACTTC. Translated: CASSSQGGQGGVQYF. The rearrangement links TRBV5-1 to TRBJ2-5, with TRBD1 identical over 9 bases. The V gene's germline CDR1 is SGHRS and CDR2 YFSETQ. This CDR3 is 15 amino acids long. V lost 3 bases, J lost 10 bases, and 13 bases stayed unmatched. The entire variable domain, with the rest obtained from reference TRBV5-1 and TRBJ2-5, is as follows: KAGVTQTPRYLIKTRGQQVTLSCSPISGHRSVSWYQQTPGQGLQFLFEYFSETQRNKGNFPGRFSGRQFSNSRSEMNVSTLELGDSALYLCASSSQGGQGGVQYFGPGTRLLVL.

The CDR3 nucleotides read TGTGCCAGCAGCTTACGGGGAACCACCGGGGAGCTGTTTTTT. Its protein product is CASSLRGTTGELFF. The J gene is TRBJ2-2, the V gene TRBV5-6, with TRBD2 as a possible D gene (5 bases). CDR1 is SGHDT, CDR2 YYEEEE, per germline. The CDR3 spans 14 residues. Trimming took off 2 bases at V and 4 bases at J, with 9 bases between the two ends. Filled out from reference TRBV5-6 and TRBJ2-2, the complete variable domain reads DAGVTQSPTHLIKTRGQQVTLRCSPKSGHDTVSWYQQALGQGPQFIFQYYEEEERQRGNFPDRFSGHQFPNYSSELNVNALLLGDSALYLCASSLRGTTGELFFGEGSRLTVL.

The chain uses TRBV6-5 and TRBJ1-2; D might be TRBD1 (5 bases). The ends were cut back, 6 bases at V and 7 bases at J, with 18 bases in the middle. This CDR3 has 14 residues. Per germline, CDR1 MNHEY and CDR2 SVGAGI. The CDR3 DNA reads TGTGCCAGCAGCCCTGTGGGGGGTTATTGTGGCTACACCTTC. This gives the protein CASSPVGGYCGYTF.

J is TRBJ2-5 and V is TRBV4-1, with D tentatively TRBD1 (5 bases). V gave up 4 bases and J gave up 5 bases, with 23 bases separating them. Germline loops: CDR1 MGHRA, CDR2 YSYEKL. The CDR3 length is 17 residues. The CDR3 spells CASSPSERGHPGETQYF. The CDR3 bases are TGCGCCAGCAGCCCATCGGAGCGCGGACACCCCGGGGAGACCCAGTACTTC.

The CDR3 coding sequence is TGCGCCAGCAGGCCAGCGGGGGCCGCGAAGGCTGAGCAGTTCTTC. This translates into CASRPAGAAKAEQFF. The rearrangement uses TRBV4-1 and TRBJ2-1, with 8 bases identical to TRBD2. CDR3 length equals 15 residues. J lost 9 bases, V lost 6 bases, and 13 bases had no gene match. CDR1 and CDR2 from the germline V gene are MGHRA and YSYEKL.

J is TRBJ1-5 and V is TRBV9; a possible D gene is TRBD1 (6 bases). There are 15 residues in the CDR3. V was cut by 0 bases and J by 5 bases, with 12 bases left in between. CDR1 and CDR2 from the germline V gene are SGDLS and YYNGEE. The CDR3 DNA is TGTGCCAGCAGCGTAGGCGCGGGGGCGGATCAGCCCCAGCATTTT. This sequence encodes CASSVGAGADQPQHF.

This clone has a handful of counts. The chain has TRBV10-3 and TRBJ1-2, with TRBD1 as a possible D gene (5 bases). Germline CDR1 and CDR2: ENHRY and SYGVKD. The CDR3 is made up of 18 amino acids. Trimming stripped 2 bases from V and 3 bases from J, with 22 bases between. CDR3 sequence: CAISEPTDKGNRDYGYTF. The DNA of the CDR3 is TGTGCCATCAGTGAGCCGACCGACAAGGGGAATAGAGACTATGGCTACACCTTC.

In this sample, this clone turned up a few times. This rearrangement joins TRBV11-3 to TRBJ2-2; possibly TRBD1 for D (6 bases). Germline CDR1 SGHNT, CDR2 YENEEA. V was clipped by 5 bases and J by 1 base, with 8 bases between them. The CDR3 covers 14 residues. The CDR3 region has the DNA TGTGCCAGCAGCGTACAGGGGAACACCGGGGAGCTGTTTTTT. Its protein product is CASSVQGNTGELFF.

This clone was counted once. V and J are TRBV11-2 and TRBJ2-7; 9 nucleotides agree with TRBD2. V shed 1 base and J 1 base; nucleotides not matched to a gene: 2. The CDR3 contains 15 residues. Germline V gene data show CDR1 as SGHAT and CDR2 as FQNNGV. In DNA, the CDR3 is TGTGCCAGCAGCTTAGGCCTAGCGGGGTCCTACGAGCAGTACTTC. Protein product: CASSLGLAGSYEQYF.

The genes are TRBV25-1 and TRBJ1-3, with unresolved D. Trimming pared 5 bases from V and 4 bases from J, leaving 9 bases between. The CDR3 totals 13 residues. The V gene's germline CDR1 is MGHDK and CDR2 SYGVNS. Here the CDR3 reads CASSWTTGNTIYF. For the CDR3, the DNA is TGTGCCAGCAGTTGGACTACCGGAAACACCATATATTTT.

The chain uses TRBV5-1 and TRBJ2-5; TRBD1 aligns across 7 bases. The V gene end was trimmed by 0 bases and the J gene end by 7 bases; junction bases not matched to a gene: 9. The CDR3 runs to 15 residues. Germline V gene sequence: CDR1 SGHRS, CDR2 YFSETQ. The CDR3 coding sequence is TGCGCCAGCAGCTTGGAACGGGACAGCCGCGGGACCCAGTACTTC. Its translation: CASSLERDSRGTQYF.

This chain joins TRBV19 and TRBJ1-3; D remains ambiguous. This CDR3 region has 11 residues. V gave up 6 bases and J gave up 4 bases, with 4 bases separating them. Germline CDR1 is LNHDA and CDR2 is SQIVND (reference sequence). The CDR3 region is CASSLGNTIYF. The CDR3 DNA reads TGTGCCAGTAGCCTGGGAAACACCATATATTTT.

The rearrangement joins TRBV5-4 to TRBJ2-5; 10 nucleotides align to TRBD2. Germline V gives CDR1 SGHNT, CDR2 YYREEE (reference sequence). V trimming: 4 bases; J trimming: 4 bases; junction bases outside the gene matches: 13. This CDR3 comprises 17 residues. The CDR3: CASSPPPGLAFAETQYF. CDR3 DNA sequence: TGTGCCAGCAGCCCACCTCCGGGACTAGCGTTTGCAGAGACCCAGTACTTC.